Included here is one TCR beta chain sequence, with context. Its specificity is not known. The record originates from a study of neoadjuvant nivolumab and ipilimumab in lung cancer. For the study at large: The combination arm added day-1 ipilimumab 1 mg/kg to nivolumab 3 mg/kg on days 1, 15, 29.

The germline V gene has CDR1 SGHNT and CDR2 YENEEA. The CDR3 runs 14 residues. V was clipped by 1 base and J by 0 bases, with 6 bases between them. Overall study results and limits: Only a small number of samples underwent TCR sequencing. TCR richness and clonality were higher in tumors than adjacent uninvolved lung. Pretherapy blood TCR richness correlated positively with resected tumor richness.

TCRdb's table, derived via immunoSEQ multiplex PCR, lists solely in-frame clones and lacks some. Here the sample spans fewer than 35,000 clones, 90% being singletons. The sequenced sample was peripheral blood, obtained after neoadjuvant nivolumab, alone or with ipilimumab, at or shortly before surgery. The V and J genes are TRBV11-3 and TRBJ1-1, with no clear D. The receptor was isolated from an adult with non-small cell lung cancer. CDR3 sequence: CASSLGRVNTEAFF. For the CDR3, the DNA is TGTGCCAGCAGCTTAGGTAGGGTGAACACTGAAGCTTTCTTT.